This T cell receptor (beta chain) appears in the sequencing data of a study of T cell changes during pregnancy in multiple sclerosis. TCRdb's copy holds only in-frame clones and misses some; the assay was immunoSEQ multiplex PCR. The sample contains roughly 40,000 clones, around 84% of which appear only once. V was trimmed by 0 bases and J by 4 bases, leaving 12 bases between them. The CDR3 covers 16 residues. CDR1 is MNHNY and CDR2 is SVGAGI in the germline V gene (reference sequence). This receptor was obtained from a female donor with multiple sclerosis, enrolled in a pregnancy study. This chain joins TRBV6-6 and TRBJ2-2; D possibly corresponds to TRBD1 (5 bases). This specimen was CD4+ T cells from peripheral blood mononuclear cells, taken before pregnancy. CDR3 in DNA: TGTGCCAGCAGTTACTCGAACCAGGGATCCACCGGGGAGCTGTTTTTT. It encodes CASSYSNQGSTGELFF.